This T cell receptor (beta chain) was sequenced in a study of cytomegalovirus exposure and HLA in healthy donors. About the research overall: Earlier, 100 million to 120 million unique TCR beta sequences were recovered from about 170 million T cells by an analysis.

General study results and limits: Sequencing likely generated an artifact that appeared as a cluster of highly shared sequence variants. High sensitivity and specificity were reportedly achieved when the classifier diagnosed cytomegalovirus status.

The PCR contained 60 Vbeta and 13 Jbeta primers. Libraries were prepared by immunoSEQ multiplex PCR; TCRdb keeps only in-frame clonotypes and omits some of them. This sample carries some 120,000 clones, about 8.5% of them seen once, and the ten largest clones take about 5.5%. This clone turned up a few times. The antigen is undetermined. There are 12 residues in the CDR3. The germline V gene has CDR1 SEHNR and CDR2 FQNEAQ (reference sequence). Trimming pared 1 base from V and 6 bases from J, leaving 7 bases between. The specimen sequenced was PBMCs. The V gene is TRBV7-9, the J gene TRBJ2-7; D gene ambiguous. This receptor was taken from a man aged 40-49 years in good health and CMV-seronegative. CDR3 DNA: TGTGCCAGCAGCTTAGGCCGCAGCGAGCAGTACTTC. Translating gives CASSLGRSEQYF.